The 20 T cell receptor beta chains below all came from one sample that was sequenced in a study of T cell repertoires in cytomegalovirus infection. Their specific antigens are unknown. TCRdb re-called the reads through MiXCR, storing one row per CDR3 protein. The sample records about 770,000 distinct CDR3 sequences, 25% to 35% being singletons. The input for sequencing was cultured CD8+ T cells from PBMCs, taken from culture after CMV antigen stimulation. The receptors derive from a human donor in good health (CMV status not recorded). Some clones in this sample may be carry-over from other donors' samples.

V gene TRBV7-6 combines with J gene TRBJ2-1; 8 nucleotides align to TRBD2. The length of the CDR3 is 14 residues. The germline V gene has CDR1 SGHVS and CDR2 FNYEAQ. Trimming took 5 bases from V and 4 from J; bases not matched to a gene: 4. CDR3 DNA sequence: TGTGCCAGCAGCATTAGCGGGGATTACAATGAGCAGTTCTTC. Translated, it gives CASSISGDYNEQFF.

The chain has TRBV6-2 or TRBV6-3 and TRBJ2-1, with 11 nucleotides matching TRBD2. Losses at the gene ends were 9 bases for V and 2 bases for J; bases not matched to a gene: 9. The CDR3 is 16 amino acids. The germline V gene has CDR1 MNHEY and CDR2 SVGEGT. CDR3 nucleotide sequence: TGTGCCAGTTGGATTAGCGGGGGGGAGACCTACAATGAGCAGTTCTTC. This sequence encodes CASWISGGETYNEQFF.

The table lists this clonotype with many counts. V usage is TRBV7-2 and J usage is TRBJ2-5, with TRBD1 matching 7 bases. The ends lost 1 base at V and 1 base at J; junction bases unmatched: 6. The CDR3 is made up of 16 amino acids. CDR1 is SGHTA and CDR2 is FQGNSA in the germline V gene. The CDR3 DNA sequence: TGTGCCAGCAGCTTAGGGCAGGGGGTCTTCCAAGAGACCCAGTACTTC. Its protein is CASSLGQGVFQETQYF.

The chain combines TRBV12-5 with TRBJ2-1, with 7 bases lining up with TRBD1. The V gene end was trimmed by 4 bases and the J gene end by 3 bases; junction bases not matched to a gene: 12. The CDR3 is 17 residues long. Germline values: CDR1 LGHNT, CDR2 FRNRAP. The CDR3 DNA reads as TGTGCTAGTGGTTCGCCCCAACCCGGGACAGTCTACAATGAGCAGTTCTTC. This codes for CASGSPQPGTVYNEQFF.

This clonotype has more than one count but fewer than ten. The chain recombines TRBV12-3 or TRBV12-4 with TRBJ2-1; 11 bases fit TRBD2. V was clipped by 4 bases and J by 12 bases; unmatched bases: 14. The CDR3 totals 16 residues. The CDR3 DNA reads TGTGCCAGCAGTTCACACCTAGCGGGGGGCACGATTGTGCAGTTCTTC. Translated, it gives CASSSHLAGGTIVQFF.

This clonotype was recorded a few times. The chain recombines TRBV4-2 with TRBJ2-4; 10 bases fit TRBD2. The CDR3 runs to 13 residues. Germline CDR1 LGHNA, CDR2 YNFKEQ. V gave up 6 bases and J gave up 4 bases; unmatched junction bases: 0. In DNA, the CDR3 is TGTGCCAGCAGTAGCGGGGGGAAAAACATTCAGTACTTC. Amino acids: CASSSGGKNIQYF.

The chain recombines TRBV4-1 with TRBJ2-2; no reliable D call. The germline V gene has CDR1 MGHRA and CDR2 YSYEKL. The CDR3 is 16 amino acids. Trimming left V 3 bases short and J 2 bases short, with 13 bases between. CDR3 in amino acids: CASSHVPTANTGELFF. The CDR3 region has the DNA TGCGCCAGCAGCCATGTCCCCACAGCTAACACCGGGGAGCTGTTTTTT.

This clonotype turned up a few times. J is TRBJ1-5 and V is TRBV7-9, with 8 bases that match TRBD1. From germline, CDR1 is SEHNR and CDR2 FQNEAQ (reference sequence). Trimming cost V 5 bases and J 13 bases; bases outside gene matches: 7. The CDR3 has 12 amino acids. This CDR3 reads CASSGRQGHQHF. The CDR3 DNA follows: TGTGCCAGCAGCGGGCGACAGGGGCATCAGCATTTT.

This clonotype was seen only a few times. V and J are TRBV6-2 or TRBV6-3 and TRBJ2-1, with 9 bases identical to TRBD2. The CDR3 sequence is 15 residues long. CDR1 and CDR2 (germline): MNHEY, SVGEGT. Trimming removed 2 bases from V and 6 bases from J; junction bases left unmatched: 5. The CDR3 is CASSYGAGGRNEQFF. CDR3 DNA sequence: TGTGCCAGCAGTTACGGGGCGGGGGGGCGCAATGAGCAGTTCTTC.

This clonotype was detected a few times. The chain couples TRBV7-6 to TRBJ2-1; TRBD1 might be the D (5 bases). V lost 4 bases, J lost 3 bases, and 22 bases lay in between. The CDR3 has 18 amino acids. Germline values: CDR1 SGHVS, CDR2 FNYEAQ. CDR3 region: CASSSRPLFTGNYNEQFF. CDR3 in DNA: TGTGCCAGCAGCTCCCGTCCCCTTTTCACAGGAAACTACAATGAGCAGTTCTTC.

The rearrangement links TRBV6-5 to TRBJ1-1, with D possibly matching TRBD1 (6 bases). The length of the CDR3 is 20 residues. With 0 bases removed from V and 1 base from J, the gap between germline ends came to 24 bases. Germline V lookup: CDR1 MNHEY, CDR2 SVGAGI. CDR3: CASSYSIVQGGSPGNTEAFF. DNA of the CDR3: TGTGCCAGCAGTTACTCGATCGTACAGGGCGGGTCCCCGGGGAACACTGAAGCTTTCTTT.

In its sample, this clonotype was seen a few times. CDR3 residues: CASSKSSTNSYEQYV. The DNA of the CDR3 is TGTGCCAGCAGTAAGTCGAGCACGAACTCCTACGAGCAGTACGTC. This chain connects TRBV27 to TRBJ2-7; D is unclear. This CDR3 has 15 residues. Germline V lookup: CDR1 MNHEY, CDR2 SMNVEV (reference sequence). The V end was cut by 5 bases, the J end by 0 bases, with 14 bases between.

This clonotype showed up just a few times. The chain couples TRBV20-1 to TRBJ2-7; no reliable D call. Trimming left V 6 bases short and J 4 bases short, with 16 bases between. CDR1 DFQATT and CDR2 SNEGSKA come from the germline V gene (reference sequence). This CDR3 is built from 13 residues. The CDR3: CSAFRPVTYEQYF. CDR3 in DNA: TGCAGTGCCTTTCGACCGGTGACTTACGAGCAGTACTTC.

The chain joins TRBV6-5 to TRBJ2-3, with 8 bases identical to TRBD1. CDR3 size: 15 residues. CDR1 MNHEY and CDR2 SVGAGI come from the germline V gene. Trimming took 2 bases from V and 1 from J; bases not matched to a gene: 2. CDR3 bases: TGTGCCAGCAGTTACGACAGGGGCGGCACAGATACGCAGTATTTT. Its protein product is CASSYDRGGTDTQYF.

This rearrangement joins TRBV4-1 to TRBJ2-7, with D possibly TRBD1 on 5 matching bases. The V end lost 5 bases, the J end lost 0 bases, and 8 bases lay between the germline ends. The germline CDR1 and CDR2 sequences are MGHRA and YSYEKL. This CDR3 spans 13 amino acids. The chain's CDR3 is CASSKTVSYEQYF. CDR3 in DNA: TGCGCCAGCAGCAAGACAGTCTCCTACGAGCAGTACTTC.

CDR3 nucleotide sequence: TGCAGTGCTAGAGATTTGACAGGGGGGAACACTGAAGCTTTCTTT. Its protein is CSARDLTGGNTEAFF. The chain employs TRBV20-1 and TRBJ1-1; 9 bases map to TRBD1. CDR1 and CDR2 (germline): DFQATT, SNEGSKA (reference sequence). The CDR3 has 15 amino acids. Losses at the gene ends were 0 bases for V and 1 base for J; bases not matched to a gene: 3.

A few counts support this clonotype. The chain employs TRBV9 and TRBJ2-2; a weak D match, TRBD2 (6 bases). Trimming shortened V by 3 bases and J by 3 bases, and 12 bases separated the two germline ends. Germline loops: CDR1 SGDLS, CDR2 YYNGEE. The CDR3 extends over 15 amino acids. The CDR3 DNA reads TGTGCCAGCAGCGATGCGGGGAGCTACACCGGGGAGCTGTTTTTT. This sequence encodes CASSDAGSYTGELFF.

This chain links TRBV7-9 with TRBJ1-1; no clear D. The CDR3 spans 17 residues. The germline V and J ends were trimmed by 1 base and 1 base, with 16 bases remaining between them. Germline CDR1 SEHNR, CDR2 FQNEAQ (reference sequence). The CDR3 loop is CASSLVQSLSRNTEAFF. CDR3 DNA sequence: TGTGCCAGCAGCTTAGTGCAGTCCCTGTCCAGGAACACTGAAGCTTTCTTT. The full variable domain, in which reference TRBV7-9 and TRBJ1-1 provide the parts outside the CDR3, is DTGVSQNPRHKITKRGQNVTFRCDPISEHNRLYWYRQTLGQGPEFLTYFQNEAQLEKSRLLSDRFSAERPKGSFSTLEIQRTEQGDSAMYLCASSLVQSLSRNTEAFFGQGTRLTVV.

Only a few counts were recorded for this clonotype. CDR3 loop: CASRSNTDTQYF. The CDR3, as DNA: TGTGCCAGCAGGTCGAACACAGATACGCAGTATTTT. The chain couples TRBV2 to TRBJ2-3, with D hard to call. CDR3 length: 12 residues. The V and J ends lost 6 bases and 2 bases respectively, with 6 bases between them. The germline CDR1 and CDR2 sequences are SNHLY and FYNNEI.

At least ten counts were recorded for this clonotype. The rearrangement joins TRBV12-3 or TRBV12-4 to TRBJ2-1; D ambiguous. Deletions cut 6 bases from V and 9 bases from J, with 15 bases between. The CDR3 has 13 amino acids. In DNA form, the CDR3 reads TGTGCCAGCAGACGACCCCAAGGTAGTGAGCAGTTCTTC. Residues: CASRRPQGSEQFF.